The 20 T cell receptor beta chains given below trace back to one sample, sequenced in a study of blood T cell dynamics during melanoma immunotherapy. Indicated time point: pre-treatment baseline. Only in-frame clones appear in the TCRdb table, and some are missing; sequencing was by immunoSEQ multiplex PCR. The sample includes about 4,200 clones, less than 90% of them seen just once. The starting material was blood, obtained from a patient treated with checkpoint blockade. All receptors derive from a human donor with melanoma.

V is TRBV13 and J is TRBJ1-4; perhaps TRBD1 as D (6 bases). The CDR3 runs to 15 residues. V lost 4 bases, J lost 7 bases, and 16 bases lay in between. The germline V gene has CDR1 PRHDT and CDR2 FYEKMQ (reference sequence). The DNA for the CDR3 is TGTGCCAGCAGCTCACCATGGGGGGCGCGTGAAAAACTGTTTTTT. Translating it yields CASSSPWGAREKLFF. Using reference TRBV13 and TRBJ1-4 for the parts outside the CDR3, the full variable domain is AAGVIQSPRHLIKEKRETATLKCYPIPRHDTVYWYQQGPGQDPQFLISFYEKMQSDKGSIPDRFSAQQFSDYHSELNMSSLELGDSALYFCASSSPWGAREKLFFGSGTQLSVL.

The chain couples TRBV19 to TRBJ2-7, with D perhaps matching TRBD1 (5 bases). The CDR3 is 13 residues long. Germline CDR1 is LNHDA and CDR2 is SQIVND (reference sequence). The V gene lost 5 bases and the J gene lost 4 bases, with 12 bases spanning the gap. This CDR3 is CASSSLQGYEQYF. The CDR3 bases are TGTGCCAGTAGTTCCCTTCAGGGATACGAGCAGTACTTC.

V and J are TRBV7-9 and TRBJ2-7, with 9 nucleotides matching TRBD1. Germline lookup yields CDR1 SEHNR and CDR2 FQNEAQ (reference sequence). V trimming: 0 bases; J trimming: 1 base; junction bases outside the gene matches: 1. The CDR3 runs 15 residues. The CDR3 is CASSLAGTGSYEQYF. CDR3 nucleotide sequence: TGTGCCAGCAGCTTAGCCGGGACAGGGTCCTACGAGCAGTACTTC.

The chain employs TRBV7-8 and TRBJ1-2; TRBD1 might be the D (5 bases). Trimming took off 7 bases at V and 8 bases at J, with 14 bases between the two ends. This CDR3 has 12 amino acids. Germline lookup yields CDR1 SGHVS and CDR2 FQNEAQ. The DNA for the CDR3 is TGTGCCAGCATGGGGGAGGCGGGCGGCTACACCTTC. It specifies CASMGEAGGYTF.

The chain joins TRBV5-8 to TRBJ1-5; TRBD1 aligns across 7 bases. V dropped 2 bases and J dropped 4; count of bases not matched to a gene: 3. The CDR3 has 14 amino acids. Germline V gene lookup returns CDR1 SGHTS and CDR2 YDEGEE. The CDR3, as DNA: TGTGCCAGCAGCTTCTACAGGGGAAATCAGCCCCAGCATTTT. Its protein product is CASSFYRGNQPQHF.

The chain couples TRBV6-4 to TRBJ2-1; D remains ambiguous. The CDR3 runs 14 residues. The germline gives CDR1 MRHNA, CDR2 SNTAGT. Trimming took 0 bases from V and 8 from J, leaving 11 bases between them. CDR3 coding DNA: TGTGCCAGCAGTGACTCAGTTGGTATTCATGAGCAGTTCTTC. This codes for CASSDSVGIHEQFF.

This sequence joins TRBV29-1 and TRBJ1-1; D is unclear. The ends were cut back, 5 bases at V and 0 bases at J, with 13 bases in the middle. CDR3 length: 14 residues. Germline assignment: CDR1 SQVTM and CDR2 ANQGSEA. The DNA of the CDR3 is TGCAGCGTTCCATCGGGCCCTATGAACACTGAAGCTTTCTTT. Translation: CSVPSGPMNTEAFF.

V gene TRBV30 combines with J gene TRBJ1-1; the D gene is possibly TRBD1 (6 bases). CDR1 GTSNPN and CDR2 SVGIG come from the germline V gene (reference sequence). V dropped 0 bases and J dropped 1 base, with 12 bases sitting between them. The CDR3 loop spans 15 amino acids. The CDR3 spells CAWSVSDRWNTEAFF. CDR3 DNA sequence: TGTGCCTGGAGTGTAAGTGACAGGTGGAACACTGAAGCTTTCTTT.

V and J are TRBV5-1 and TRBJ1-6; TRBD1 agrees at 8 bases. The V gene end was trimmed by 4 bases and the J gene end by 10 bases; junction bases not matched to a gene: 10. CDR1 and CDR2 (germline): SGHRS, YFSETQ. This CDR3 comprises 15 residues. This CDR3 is CASSPQGQGGSPLHF. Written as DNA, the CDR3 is TGCGCCAGCAGCCCCCAAGGACAGGGTGGCTCACCCCTCCACTTT.

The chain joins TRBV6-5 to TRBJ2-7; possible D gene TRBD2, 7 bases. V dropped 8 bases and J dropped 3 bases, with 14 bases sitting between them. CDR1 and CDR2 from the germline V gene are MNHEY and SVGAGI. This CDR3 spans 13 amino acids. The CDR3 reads CASLGGGGYEQYF. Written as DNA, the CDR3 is TGTGCCAGCCTAGGGGGAGGGGGCTACGAGCAGTACTTC.

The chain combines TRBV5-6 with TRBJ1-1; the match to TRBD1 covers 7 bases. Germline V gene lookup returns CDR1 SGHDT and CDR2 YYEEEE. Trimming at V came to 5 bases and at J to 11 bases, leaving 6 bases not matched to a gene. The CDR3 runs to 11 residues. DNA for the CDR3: TGTGCCAGCAGTTCACAGGGGAGGGCTTTCTTT. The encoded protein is CASSSQGRAFF. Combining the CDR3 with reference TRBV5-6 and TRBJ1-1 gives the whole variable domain DAGVTQSPTHLIKTRGQQVTLRCSPKSGHDTVSWYQQALGQGPQFIFQYYEEEERQRGNFPDRFSGHQFPNYSSELNVNALLLGDSALYLCASSSQGRAFFGQGTRLTVV.

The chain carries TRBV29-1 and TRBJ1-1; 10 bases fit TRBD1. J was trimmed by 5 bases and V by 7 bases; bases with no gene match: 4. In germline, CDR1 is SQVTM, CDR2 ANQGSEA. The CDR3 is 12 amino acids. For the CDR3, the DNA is TGCAGCGCGGGGACAGGGGAGACTGAAGCTTTCTTT. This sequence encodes CSAGTGETEAFF.

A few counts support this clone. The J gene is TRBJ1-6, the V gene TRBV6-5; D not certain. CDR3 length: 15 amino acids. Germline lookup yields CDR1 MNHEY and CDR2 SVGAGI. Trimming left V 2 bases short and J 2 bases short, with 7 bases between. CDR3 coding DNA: TGTGCCAGCAGTTACGGGGAGCCCTATAATTCACCCCTCCACTTT. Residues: CASSYGEPYNSPLHF.

CDR3 loop: CASSPRQGAGTEAFF. CDR3 DNA: TGTGCCAGCAGCCCCCGACAGGGGGCAGGCACTGAAGCTTTCTTT. The V gene is TRBV9, the J gene TRBJ1-1; 10 bases fit TRBD1. CDR1 is SGDLS and CDR2 is YYNGEE in the germline V gene. The V segment lost 4 bases and the J segment 4 bases; nucleotides outside the gene matches: 7. CDR3 length equals 15 residues.

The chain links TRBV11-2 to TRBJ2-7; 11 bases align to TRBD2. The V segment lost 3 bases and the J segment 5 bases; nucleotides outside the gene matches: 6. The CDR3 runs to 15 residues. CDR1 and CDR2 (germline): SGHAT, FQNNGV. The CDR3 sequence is CASSFSSGGSNEQYF. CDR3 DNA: TGTGCCAGCAGCTTCTCTAGCGGGGGGTCCAACGAGCAGTACTTC.

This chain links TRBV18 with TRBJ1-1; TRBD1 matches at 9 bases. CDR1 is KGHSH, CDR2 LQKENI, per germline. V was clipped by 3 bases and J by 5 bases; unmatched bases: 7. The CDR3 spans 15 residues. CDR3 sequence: CASSPSGTGYTEAFF. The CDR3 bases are TGTGCCAGCTCACCTTCCGGGACAGGGTATACTGAAGCTTTCTTT.

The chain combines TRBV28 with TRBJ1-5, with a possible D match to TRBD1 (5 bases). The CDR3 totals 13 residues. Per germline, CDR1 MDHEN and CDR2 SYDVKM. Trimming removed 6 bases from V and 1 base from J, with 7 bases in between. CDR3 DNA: TGTGCCAGCAGGGGACGGAGCAATCAGCCCCAGCATTTT. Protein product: CASRGRSNQPQHF.

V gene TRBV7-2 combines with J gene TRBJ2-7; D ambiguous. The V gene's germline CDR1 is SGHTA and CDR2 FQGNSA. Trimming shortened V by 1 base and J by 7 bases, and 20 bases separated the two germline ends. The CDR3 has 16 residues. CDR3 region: CASSLDRPGVRSEQYF. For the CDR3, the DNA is TGTGCCAGCAGCTTAGATCGCCCAGGAGTACGATCGGAGCAGTACTTC.

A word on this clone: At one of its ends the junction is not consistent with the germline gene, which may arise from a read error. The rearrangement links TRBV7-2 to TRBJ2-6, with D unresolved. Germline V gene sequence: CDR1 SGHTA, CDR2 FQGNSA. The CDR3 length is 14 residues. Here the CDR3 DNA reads TGTGCCAGCAGCTTAACCGCTGGAGCCAACGTCCTGACTTTC. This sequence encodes CASSLTAGANVLTF.

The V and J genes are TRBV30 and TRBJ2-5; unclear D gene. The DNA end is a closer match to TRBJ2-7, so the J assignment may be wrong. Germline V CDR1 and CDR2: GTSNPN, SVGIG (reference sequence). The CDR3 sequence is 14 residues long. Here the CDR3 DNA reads TGTGCCTGGAGTCGGGCCAAAAGGGCCTACGAGCAGTACTTC. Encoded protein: CAWSRAKRAYEQYF.